Listed below are T cell receptor beta chains from one sample, sequenced in a study of T cells after yellow fever vaccination. One entry per CDR3 protein, called by TCRdb with MiXCR from the 5' RACE reads. The sample has 450,000 to 550,000 distinct CDR3 sequences, roughly 22% seen once. The sample was PBMCs, taken 21 days after the first yellow fever vaccination. The receptors stem from a young man who received the YFV17D yellow fever vaccine. Each CDR3 is given with its conserved first and last residue. Fields, in order: CDR3 protein, CDR3 DNA, D gene, J gene, V gene, clone size. D genes are given only for firm matches. Some rows have no size entry. The others give once, few or many, or a class for an expanded clone.

CASRPGGARGYEQYF	TGCGCCAGCCGACCCGGCGGGGCCAGGGGTTACGAGCAGTACTTC	.	TRBJ2-7	TRBV10-2	few
CASSPARGDTQYF	TGTGCCAGCTCACCGGCCAGGGGTGATACGCAGTATTTT	.	TRBJ2-3	TRBV18	few
CASSPGLAHQETQYF	TGTGCCAGCAGCCCGGGACTAGCTCATCAAGAGACCCAGTACTTC	TRBD2	TRBJ2-5	TRBV7-9	few
CASSFYPSGAPYNEQFF	TGTGCCAGCAGCTTTTACCCTTCCGGGGCCCCCTACAATGAGCAGTTCTTC	.	TRBJ2-1	TRBV11-2	.
CASKGRWGQEINEQFF	TGTGCCAGCAAGGGCAGGTGGGGACAGGAAATAAATGAGCAGTTCTTC	TRBD1	TRBJ2-1	TRBV2	.
CASRGDTGTSSYEQYF	TGTGCCAGCAGAGGAGATACCGGGACAAGCTCCTACGAGCAGTACTTC	.	TRBJ2-7	TRBV21-1	.
CASSLAPFAGLAGVDEQFF	TGTGCCAGCAGTTTAGCGCCTTTTGCGGGACTAGCGGGGGTGGATGAGCAGTTCTTC	TRBD2	TRBJ2-1	TRBV12-3/TRBV12-4	once
CASSQGRGNPSYEQYF	TGCGCCAGCAGCCAAGGACGCGGGAACCCCTCCTACGAGCAGTACTTC	.	TRBJ2-7	TRBV4-3	few
CASQYPPLAYGEQFF	TGTGCCAGCCAGTATCCACCTTTAGCGTATGGTGAGCAGTTCTTC	.	TRBJ2-1	TRBV2	few
CASSLATGVQETQYF	TGTGCCAGCAGCTTAGCGACAGGGGTACAAGAGACCCAGTACTTC	TRBD1	TRBJ2-5	TRBV11-2	few